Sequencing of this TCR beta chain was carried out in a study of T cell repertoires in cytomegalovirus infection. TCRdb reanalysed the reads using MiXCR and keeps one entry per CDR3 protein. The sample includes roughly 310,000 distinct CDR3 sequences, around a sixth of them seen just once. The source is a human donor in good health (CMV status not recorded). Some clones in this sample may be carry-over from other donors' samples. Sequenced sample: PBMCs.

The CDR3 coding sequence is TGCAGTGCTAGAGACGTCCTAGCGGGGGGGTTCACAGATACGCAGTATTTT. It translates to CSARDVLAGGFTDTQYF. The chain uses TRBV20-1 and TRBJ2-3; 12 nucleotides align to TRBD2. CDR1 is DFQATT, CDR2 SNEGSKA, per germline (reference sequence). The CDR3 extends over 17 amino acids. The V and J ends lost 0 bases and 2 bases, in that order; junction bases with no gene match: 6.